This TCR beta chain was sequenced during a study of blood T cell repertoires in COVID-19. Turning to the study itself: T cells, B-cell-depleted T cells, or PBMCs supplied cDNA or gDNA.

The table came from immunoSEQ multiplex PCR; TCRdb's copy has only in-frame clones and leaves some out. This table has some 380,000 clones, more than 70% appearing once. Cohort allocation depended upon clinical history that participants reported. Each recovered donor of Cohort 3 presented with two negative PCRs, clearance, or symptom resolution. Trimming cost V 2 bases and J 8 bases, with 25 bases left between them. This CDR3 region has 18 residues. CDR1 is SGHTA and CDR2 is FQGNSA in the germline V gene. The chain carries TRBV7-2 and TRBJ2-4; TRBD2 is a possible D gene (7 bases). Source material: PBMCs or T cells enriched from blood (not recorded which). The TCR was taken from a man aged 30 to 45 who had recovered from COVID-19. CDR3 region: CASSLMENGGAGRYIQYF. The CDR3 nucleotides are TGTGCCAGCAGCTTAATGGAAAATGGGGGGGCCGGAAGGTACATTCAGTACTTC.